This T cell receptor beta chain was recorded in a study of shared clonotypes between healthy human individuals. Whole-study results and caveats: Naive subsets generally exceeded memory subsets in estimated richness.

The study separated CD4+ cells into CD45RA+ naive and CD45RA-negative memory subsets. The CDR3 has 16 amino acids. The ends lost 1 base at V and 5 bases at J; junction bases unmatched: 9. The V gene's germline CDR1 is MNHEY and CDR2 SVGAGI. As concerns this clone: Its antigen is not known.

TCRdb's table, derived via immunoSEQ multiplex PCR, lists solely in-frame clones and lacks some. Of about 1.5 million clones in the sample, about 96% were seen once. The genes are TRBV6-5 and TRBJ2-7; 9 bases are a match to TRBD1. The TCR comes from a man aged 25 to 40 in good health. Sequencing input: naive CD4+ T cells sorted from blood. Sample subset: CD45RA+ positively selected. CDR3 amino acids: CASSYYQGQGINEQYF. CDR3 bases: TGTGCCAGCAGTTACTATCAAGGACAGGGGATCAACGAGCAGTACTTC.